This T cell receptor beta chain was observed in a study of T cells after yellow fever vaccination. The table lists this clonotype with many counts. Its antigen is unknown. Study-wide results and caveats: A faster peak, day 5 versus 15, was reached by the weaker secondary response. The bulk population could contribute abundant contaminating clonotypes to FACS-sorted repertoires.

TCRdb redid the calling of the 5' RACE reads with MiXCR, one entry per CDR3 protein. This sample carries 200,000 to 250,000 distinct CDR3 sequences, 3.2% of them seen once, and the ten largest clones take 3.2%. Germline V gives CDR1 SGDLS, CDR2 YYNGEE. The CDR3 sequence is 14 residues long. The ends were cut back, 0 bases at V and 9 bases at J, with 13 bases in the middle. The source was CD4+ T cells sorted from PBMCs, collected 10 days after the yellow fever booster vaccination. The chain combines TRBV9 with TRBJ1-3; D ambiguous. This clonotype was sampled from a man aged 18 to 35 who received the YFV17D yellow fever vaccine. The CDR3 bases are TGTGCCAGCAGCGTAGGGCGGACCCCTGGCACCATATATTTT. Its protein product is CASSVGRTPGTIYF.